A selection of T cell receptor beta chains follows, all from one sample in a study of blood T cell repertoires in COVID-19. Only in-frame clones appear in the TCRdb table, and some are missing; sequencing was by immunoSEQ multiplex PCR. The sample lists fewer than 300,000 clones; 80% to 90% were seen once. The sequenced material came from peripheral blood. These receptors all stem from a woman in her forties or fifties with acute or convalescent COVID-19. Both conserved end residues are part of each CDR3. Fields, in order: J gene, clone size, V gene, D gene, CDR3 DNA, CDR3 protein. A D gene is named only where the DNA matches it firmly. Only some rows state a clone size, as once, few, many or a class for expanded clones.

TRBJ1-1	-	TRBV7-2	-	TGTGCCAGCAGCTTAGTTGTATCGAACACTGAAGCTTTCTTT	CASSLVVSNTEAFF
TRBJ1-1	-	TRBV6-1	TRBD1	TGTGCCAGCAGTGCCGGGACAGGGCCTATCCGCACTGAAGCTTTCTTT	CASSAGTGPIRTEAFF
TRBJ2-1	-	TRBV9	TRBD2	TGTGCCAGCAGCGTAGCACGGACTAGCGGGAGGGGTGAGCAGTTCTTC	CASSVARTSGRGEQFF
TRBJ2-7	-	TRBV6-2/TRBV6-3	-	TGTGCCAGCAGCCGCCCGGGACTCGATTACGAGCAGTACTTC	CASSRPGLDYEQYF
TRBJ2-7	few	TRBV3-1/TRBV3-2	-	TGTGCCAGCAGCCAAGAGGTGGGGGGCGAGCAGTACTTC	CASSQEVGGEQYF
TRBJ2-7	-	TRBV3-1/TRBV3-2	-	TGTGCCAGCAGCCAATCCGAGACTAGGAGGGATCGCGAGCAGTACTTC	CASSQSETRRDREQYF
TRBJ1-6	-	TRBV7-3	TRBD1	TGTGCCAGCAGCTTAACAGAGGGACAGACTTCACCCCTCCACTTT	CASSLTEGQTSPLHF
TRBJ2-2	-	TRBV28	TRBD2	TGTGCCAGCCTCCGCCTAGCGGAGTCGAACACCGGGGAGCTGTTTTTT	CASLRLAESNTGELFF
TRBJ1-1	-	TRBV3-1/TRBV3-2	-	TGTGCCAGCAGCCAAGAGGGGAGGACTGAAGCTTTCTTT	CASSQEGRTEAFF
TRBJ2-2	-	TRBV5-1	TRBD2	TGCGCCAGCAGCTTGGTAAGCGGGAGTCATACCGGGGAGCTGTTTTTT	CASSLVSGSHTGELFF
TRBJ2-2	-	TRBV6-5	TRBD2	TGTGCCAGCAATAGCGGGAGTGGCACCGGGGAGCTGTTTTTT	CASNSGSGTGELFF
TRBJ2-1	-	TRBV19	TRBD2	TGTGCCAGTAGACCTTTCGGGACTAGCGGGAGCCAGTTCTTC	CASRPFGTSGSQFF
TRBJ2-6	-	TRBV7-3	-	TGTGCCAGCAGCCTGGACAGTAGCTCTGGGGCCAACGTCCTGACTTTC	CASSLDSSSGANVLTF
TRBJ2-5	-	TRBV7-8	-	TGTGCCAGCAGCTTAAGTGTGCGAGAGACCCAGTACTTC	CASSLSVRETQYF